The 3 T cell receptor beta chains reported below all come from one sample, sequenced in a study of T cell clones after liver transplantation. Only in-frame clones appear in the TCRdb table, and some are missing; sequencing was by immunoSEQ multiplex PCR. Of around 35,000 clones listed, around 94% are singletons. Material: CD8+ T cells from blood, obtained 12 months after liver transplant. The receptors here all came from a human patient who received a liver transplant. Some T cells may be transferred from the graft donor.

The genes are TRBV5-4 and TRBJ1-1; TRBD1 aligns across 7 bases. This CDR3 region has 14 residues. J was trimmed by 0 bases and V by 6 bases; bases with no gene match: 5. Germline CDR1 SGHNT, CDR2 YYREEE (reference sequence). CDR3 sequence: CASTRGVMNTEAFF. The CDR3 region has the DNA TGTGCCAGCACCAGGGGGGTGATGAACACTGAAGCTTTCTTT.

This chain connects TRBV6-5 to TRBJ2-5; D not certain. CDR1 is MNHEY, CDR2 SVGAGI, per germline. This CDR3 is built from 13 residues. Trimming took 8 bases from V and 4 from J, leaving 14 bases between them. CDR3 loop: CASDPEGPETQYF. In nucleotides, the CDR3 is TGTGCCAGCGATCCAGAAGGGCCAGAGACCCAGTACTTC.

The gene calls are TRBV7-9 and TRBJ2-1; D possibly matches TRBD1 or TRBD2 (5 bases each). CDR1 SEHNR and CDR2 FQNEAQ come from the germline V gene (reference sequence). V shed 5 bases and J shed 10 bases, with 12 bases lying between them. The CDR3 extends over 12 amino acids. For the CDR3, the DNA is TGTGCCAGCAGCAACCGGGACGGAGAGCAGTTCTTC. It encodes CASSNRDGEQFF.